The T cell receptor beta chain under discussion was sequenced for a study of blood T cell repertoires in COVID-19. At the level of the study: The samples span acute and convalescent COVID-19 from the United States, Italy and Spain.

Per the study methods: Estimates of nucleated cell counts were drawn from the amplification of reference gene primers. This table comes from immunoSEQ multiplex PCR, and its TCRdb copy is limited to in-frame clones, with some not included. V and J calls and clone size come straight from that table; D and trimming were deduced from the DNA. In the table there are about 320,000 clones, roughly 83% of which are singletons. Germline-derived CDR1 and CDR2 are SGHAT and FQNNGV. CDR3 length: 13 residues. The V and J ends lost 1 base and 5 bases respectively, with 8 bases between them. The clonotype comes from a woman between 50 and 59 years old with acute or convalescent COVID-19. Sequencing used peripheral blood. The chain recombines TRBV11-2 with TRBJ2-5; D gene unclear. The CDR3 spells CASSLVSRETQYF. The CDR3 DNA is TGTGCCAGCAGCTTAGTGTCCAGGGAGACCCAGTACTTC.